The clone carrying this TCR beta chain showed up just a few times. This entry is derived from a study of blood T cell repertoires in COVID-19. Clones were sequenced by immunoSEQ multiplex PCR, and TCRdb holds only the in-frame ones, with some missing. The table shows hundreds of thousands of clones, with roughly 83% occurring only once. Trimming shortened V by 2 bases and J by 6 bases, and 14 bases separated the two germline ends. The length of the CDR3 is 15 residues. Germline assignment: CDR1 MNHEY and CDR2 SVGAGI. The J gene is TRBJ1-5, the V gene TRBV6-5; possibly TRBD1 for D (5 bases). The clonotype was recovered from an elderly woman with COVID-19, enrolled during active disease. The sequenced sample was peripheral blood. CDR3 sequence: CASSYGQGSIQPQHF. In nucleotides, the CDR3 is TGTGCCAGCAGTTACGGTCAGGGTTCGATTCAGCCCCAGCATTTT.